Shown below are 25 T cell receptor beta chains from a single sample sequenced in a study of PD-L1 blockade in urothelial cancer. Sequenced by immunoSEQ multiplex PCR; TCRdb stores in-frame clones only, minus some. The table lists 44,000 or so clones, about 91% of them singletons. Sequenced here: PBMCs, sampled around atezolizumab (anti-PD-L1) treatment. These receptors were collected from a man older than 75 with urothelial cancer.

This clone occurred once. The J gene is TRBJ2-5, the V gene TRBV5-6; 10 nucleotides match TRBD2. The V gene end was trimmed by 1 base and the J gene end by 7 bases; junction bases not matched to a gene: 10. This CDR3 has 16 residues. The germline CDR1 and CDR2 sequences are SGHDT and YYEEEE. CDR3: CASSLSLGVAGGTQYF. The CDR3 DNA is TGTGCCAGCAGCTTGTCCCTCGGGGTAGCGGGAGGGACCCAGTACTTC. Looking up the rest from reference TRBV5-6 and TRBJ2-5 gives the full variable domain: DAGVTQSPTHLIKTRGQQVTLRCSPKSGHDTVSWYQQALGQGPQFIFQYYEEEERQRGNFPDRFSGHQFPNYSSELNVNALLLGDSALYLCASSLSLGVAGGTQYFGPGTRLLVL.

CDR3 sequence: CASRIGVSGTEAFF. The CDR3 region has the DNA TGTGCCAGCAGGATCGGGGTTAGTGGGACTGAAGCTTTCTTT. The chain joins TRBV7-9 to TRBJ1-1, with D unclear. Trimming took off 6 bases at V and 5 bases at J, with 16 bases between the two ends. Germline CDR1 is SEHNR and CDR2 is FQNEAQ (reference sequence). This CDR3 is 14 amino acids long. Full variable domain (rest looked up from reference TRBV7-9 and TRBJ1-1): DTGVSQNPRHKITKRGQNVTFRCDPISEHNRLYWYRQTLGQGPEFLTYFQNEAQLEKSRLLSDRFSAERPKGSFSTLEIQRTEQGDSAMYLCASRIGVSGTEAFFGQGTRLTVV.

J is TRBJ1-2 and V is TRBV5-4; D perhaps matches TRBD1 (5 bases). The V end was cut by 0 bases, the J end by 1 base, with 13 bases between. The CDR3 covers 16 residues. CDR1 is SGHNT and CDR2 is YYREEE in the germline V gene (reference sequence). In DNA form, the CDR3 reads TGTGCCAGCAGCTTGGGGAAATCGACAGTTAACTATGGCTACACCTTC. Translated, it gives CASSLGKSTVNYGYTF.

V is TRBV19 and J is TRBJ1-1; no clear D. This CDR3 region has 14 residues. Trimming took 4 bases from V and 2 from J, leaving 11 bases between them. Germline CDR1 and CDR2: LNHDA and SQIVND (reference sequence). CDR3 loop: CASSTYRSNTEAFF. The CDR3 nucleotides read TGTGCCAGTAGTACCTACAGAAGTAACACTGAAGCTTTCTTT.

CDR3 residues: CASSYQGGEAFF. CDR3 sequence (DNA): TGTGCCAGCAGTTACCAGGGGGGTGAAGCTTTCTTT. This chain uses TRBV6-5 with TRBJ1-1, with 7 positions matching TRBD1. Germline V gene sequence: CDR1 MNHEY, CDR2 SVGAGI. CDR3 length equals 12 residues. V dropped 2 bases and J dropped 7; count of bases not matched to a gene: 1.

The genes are TRBV7-2 and TRBJ2-7; weak D call: TRBD2 (5 bases). The CDR3 is 14 residues long. V lost 1 base and J lost 7, with 14 bases in between. Germline V gene lookup returns CDR1 SGHTA and CDR2 FQGNSA. CDR3 sequence: CASSLEGPRGEQYF. CDR3 bases: TGTGCCAGCAGCTTAGAGGGCCCTCGCGGGGAGCAGTACTTC.

This rearrangement joins TRBV15 to TRBJ2-5; D is perhaps TRBD1 (5 bases). The CDR3 has 15 residues. V lost 1 base, J lost 0 bases, and 9 bases lay in between. Germline CDR1 and CDR2: LNHNV and YYDKDF (reference sequence). Written as DNA, the CDR3 is TGTGCCACCAGCAGAGCCCCCAGGGACCAAGAGACCCAGTACTTC. Protein product: CATSRAPRDQETQYF. Looking up the rest from reference TRBV15 and TRBJ2-5 gives the full variable domain: DAMVIQNPRYQVTQFGKPVTLSCSQTLNHNVMYWYQQKSSQAPKLLFHYYDKDFNNEADTPDNFQSRRPNTSFCFLDIRSPGLGDTAMYLCATSRAPRDQETQYFGPGTRLLVL.

The chain employs TRBV10-1 and TRBJ2-3; D is possibly TRBD1 (5 bases). Germline CDR1 is WNHNN and CDR2 is SYGVQD (reference sequence). Trimming took off 1 base at V and 1 base at J, with 15 bases between the two ends. The CDR3 extends over 17 amino acids. CDR3 DNA sequence: TGCGCCAGCAGTGAGTTGCCCCAGGGTGTAGGCACAGATACGCAGTATTTT. This translates into CASSELPQGVGTDTQYF.

The gene calls are TRBV5-1 and TRBJ2-7, with 7 bases aligning to TRBD2. Looked up from germline, CDR1 is SGHRS and CDR2 is YFSETQ. This CDR3 region has 15 residues. Unmatched junction bases numbered 11, after V lost 4 bases and J lost 4 bases. CDR3 sequence reads: CASSSGTSNVYEQYF. Written as DNA, the CDR3 is TGCGCCAGCAGCAGCGGGACGTCGAACGTTTACGAGCAGTACTTC.

This chain joins TRBV5-1 and TRBJ1-4, with D hard to call. The germline V gene encodes CDR1 SGHRS and CDR2 YFSETQ. V gave up 6 bases and J gave up 4 bases, with 10 bases separating them. This CDR3 region has 13 residues. CDR3 nucleotide sequence: TGCGCCAGCAAGTACAGTTATAATGAAAAACTGTTTTTT. Amino acid sequence: CASKYSYNEKLFF.

V usage is TRBV27 and J usage is TRBJ2-1, with TRBD2 identical over 7 bases. V was pared by 5 bases and J by 0 bases, with 7 bases of the junction left unmatched. Looked up from germline, CDR1 is MNHEY and CDR2 is SMNVEV (reference sequence). The CDR3 extends over 16 amino acids. The CDR3 coding sequence is TGTGCCAGCAGTACCGGGACTACCTACTCCTACAATGAGCAGTTCTTC. This translates into CASSTGTTYSYNEQFF.

This clone was seen just once. The V and J genes are TRBV7-6 and TRBJ2-7; TRBD2 matches 8 bases. CDR3 size: 16 residues. J gave up 2 bases and V 1 base, and 7 bases lay outside the gene matches. The germline V gene has CDR1 SGHVS and CDR2 FNYEAQ. DNA for the CDR3: TGTGCCAGCAGCTTAGTGCGAGGCGGGAGGACCTACGAGCAGTACTTC. It codes for CASSLVRGGRTYEQYF.

This clone was recorded once. The gene calls are TRBV5-8 and TRBJ1-1; D remains ambiguous. The CDR3 spans 17 residues. Germline V CDR1 and CDR2: SGHTS, YDEGEE. Trimming left V 2 bases short and J 2 bases short, with 19 bases between. Here the CDR3 DNA reads TGTGCCAGCAGCTTATGGGAGGGATCCCTTCCCAACACTGAAGCTTTCTTT. Its translation: CASSLWEGSLPNTEAFF.

CDR3 in amino acids: CASSFGIGGYEQYF. The CDR3 region has the DNA TGTGCCAGCAGCTTTGGAATAGGGGGCTACGAGCAGTACTTC. The V and J genes are TRBV11-2 and TRBJ2-7, with a tentative D call TRBD1 (6 bases). V lost 3 bases, J lost 3 bases, and 12 bases lay in between. Per germline, CDR1 SGHAT and CDR2 FQNNGV. This CDR3 contains 14 residues.

The rearrangement links TRBV5-1 to TRBJ2-3; D is undetermined. The CDR3 has 13 residues. The ends were cut back, 4 bases at V and 4 bases at J, with 10 bases in the middle. Germline values: CDR1 SGHRS, CDR2 YFSETQ. The chain's CDR3 is CASSLGAADTQYF. The DNA of the CDR3 is TGCGCCAGCAGCCTCGGAGCCGCAGATACGCAGTATTTT.

The chain joins TRBV7-9 to TRBJ1-4; weak D call: TRBD1 (5 bases). In germline, CDR1 is SEHNR, CDR2 FQNEAQ (reference sequence). There are 13 residues in the CDR3. The V end was cut by 5 bases, the J end by 7 bases, with 11 bases between. DNA for the CDR3: TGTGCCAGCAGCGATCCAGGGCGTGAAAAACTGTTTTTT. Translation gives CASSDPGREKLFF.

The V gene is TRBV7-2, the J gene TRBJ2-5, with unresolved D. This CDR3 has 13 amino acids. Trimming removed 1 base at V and 1 base at J, with 4 bases between. Germline CDR1 and CDR2: SGHTA and FQGNSA. DNA for the CDR3: TGTGCCAGCAGCTTAGAGCGCCAAGAGACCCAGTACTTC. It specifies CASSLERQETQYF. Full variable domain (rest looked up from reference TRBV7-2 and TRBJ2-5): GAGVSQSPSNKVTEKGKDVELRCDPISGHTALYWYRQSLGQGLEFLIYFQGNSAPDKSGLPSDRFSAERTGGSVSTLTIQRTQQEDSAVYLCASSLERQETQYFGPGTRLLVL.

This rearrangement joins TRBV11-2 to TRBJ2-7, with TRBD1 identical over 7 bases. The CDR3 totals 13 residues. V trimming: 5 bases; J trimming: 3 bases; junction bases outside the gene matches: 4. Looked up from germline, CDR1 is SGHAT and CDR2 is FQNNGV. The CDR3 sequence: CASSRGQIYEQYF. For the CDR3, the DNA is TGTGCCAGCAGCCGGGGACAGATCTACGAGCAGTACTTC. The full variable domain, rest sourced from reference TRBV11-2 and TRBJ2-7, is EAGVAQSPRYKIIEKRQSVAFWCNPISGHATLYWYQQILGQGPKLLIQFQNNGVVDDSQLPKDRFSAERLKGVDSTLKIQPAKLEDSAVYLCASSRGQIYEQYFGPGTRLTVT.

V usage is TRBV19 and J usage is TRBJ2-1, with D maybe TRBD2 (5 bases). The CDR3 is made up of 16 amino acids. V was clipped by 5 bases and J by 4 bases, with 18 bases between them. Germline V gene data show CDR1 as LNHDA and CDR2 as SQIVND (reference sequence). The CDR3 nucleotides read TGTGCCAGTAGTTCCTTCCCGGGGTACTCGTACAATGAGCAGTTCTTC. It is translated as CASSSFPGYSYNEQFF.

The V gene is TRBV9, the J gene TRBJ2-3; no firm D call. CDR3 length: 15 amino acids. Per the germline V gene, CDR1 is SGDLS and CDR2 is YYNGEE. The V gene lost 0 bases and the J gene lost 1 base, with 9 bases spanning the gap. Here the CDR3 reads CASSVVPSRTDTQYF. Here the CDR3 DNA reads TGTGCCAGCAGCGTAGTCCCGTCCCGCACAGATACGCAGTATTTT.

This clone appeared once. The J gene is TRBJ2-7, the V gene TRBV10-3; 7 bases line up with TRBD2. Germline trimming cut 7 bases from V and 0 bases from J; bases unmatched to any gene: 3. From germline, CDR1 is ENHRY and CDR2 SYGVKD. This CDR3 contains 13 residues. The CDR3 loop is CAITSGNSYEQYF. In DNA, the CDR3 is TGTGCCATCACGAGCGGGAACTCCTACGAGCAGTACTTC.

This clone has a handful of counts. The chain carries TRBV12-5 and TRBJ1-1, with TRBD1 as a possible D gene (6 bases). This CDR3 has 17 amino acids. With 2 bases removed from V and 12 bases from J, the gap between germline ends came to 28 bases. The germline V gene has CDR1 LGHNT and CDR2 FRNRAP. The CDR3 bases are TGTGCTAGTGGTTTGCTAGGACAGATAAGGGCGAGAAAAGGGTCTTTCTTT. As protein: CASGLLGQIRARKGSFF.

This chain joins TRBV6-5 and TRBJ1-2; TRBD1 agrees at 8 bases. Germline V gene sequence: CDR1 MNHEY, CDR2 SVGAGI. Losses at the gene ends were 7 bases for V and 0 bases for J; bases not matched to a gene: 7. The CDR3 is 15 residues long. For the CDR3, the DNA is TGTGCCAGCACCGCAAGGACAGGGTCTAACTATGGCTACACCTTC. The encoded protein is CASTARTGSNYGYTF.

This clone was seen more than once but under ten times. The chain employs TRBV7-9 and TRBJ2-5, with 8 bases that match TRBD1. The CDR3 totals 15 residues. With 4 bases clipped from V and 1 base from J, the junction kept 5 bases outside the gene matches. Germline CDR1 is SEHNR and CDR2 is FQNEAQ (reference sequence). This CDR3 reads CASSSRDRTQETQYF. CDR3 nucleotide sequence: TGTGCCAGCAGCTCTCGGGACAGGACCCAAGAGACCCAGTACTTC.

The chain has TRBV2 and TRBJ2-1; TRBD2 agrees at 16 bases. Germline CDR1 is SNHLY and CDR2 is FYNNEI. V dropped 6 bases and J dropped 6; count of bases not matched to a gene: 5. The CDR3 is 16 amino acids. The CDR3 region is CASRGLAGGRGNEQFF. The CDR3, as DNA: TGTGCCAGCAGGGGACTAGCGGGAGGGAGGGGCAATGAGCAGTTCTTC.